The clone carrying this TCR beta chain was seen ten or more times. Its matching antigen is unknown. Patients affected by ophthalmopathy presented a Clinical Activity Score of at least 3, a NOSPECS grade of at least 4, and disease duration below 3 months. Clinicians diagnosed patients from clinical symptoms, serum thyroxine and TRAb, thyroid ultrasound and orbital computed tomography. TCR beta CDR3 regions were amplified from RNA. First-round RT-PCR targeting the TCR CDR3 was performed with the HTBI primer set. TCRdb ran MiXCR on the multiplex PCR reads and lists one entry per CDR3 protein. Of 300,000 to 450,000 distinct CDR3 sequences detected, roughly 20% appear once; the ten largest clones hold 15%. This entry comes from a study of T cells in Graves' hyperthyroidism and ophthalmopathy. Study-level points and caveats: Blood also contained most expanded thyroid clonotypes above 0.001. Ophthalmopathy was model-predicted a median approximately six months pre-onset.

The CDR3 extends over 13 amino acids. Per the germline V gene, CDR1 is LNHDA and CDR2 is SQIVND (reference sequence). Trimming removed 3 bases from V and 1 base from J, with 7 bases in between. The genes are TRBV19 and TRBJ2-7; D remains ambiguous. The receptor's source is a woman aged 40 to 50 with Graves' ophthalmopathy. The sequenced sample was blood. The CDR3 sequence: CASSMVPSYEQYF. In DNA, the CDR3 is TGTGCCAGTAGTATGGTTCCGTCCTACGAGCAGTACTTC.